A single sample is the source of the 10 T cell receptor beta chains below, sequenced in a study of blood T cell repertoires in COVID-19. Sequencing was performed with immunoSEQ multiplex PCR; in TCRdb, only in-frame clones are kept and a portion is missing. The sample has 12,000 or so clones; 90% are singletons. What was sequenced was peripheral blood. These receptors were collected from a man in his 70s with active COVID-19.

The rearrangement joins TRBV27 to TRBJ1-5; D unclear. The CDR3 runs to 13 residues. The V gene's germline CDR1 is MNHEY and CDR2 SMNVEV (reference sequence). Deletions cut 4 bases from V and 6 bases from J, with 10 bases between. The CDR3 loop is CASSSTVLQPQHF. DNA for the CDR3: TGTGCCAGCAGTTCCACGGTCCTTCAGCCCCAGCATTTT.

The genes are TRBV27 and TRBJ2-7, with D possibly matching TRBD1 (5 bases). V was cut by 1 base and J by 0 bases, with 7 bases left in between. The CDR3 runs to 14 residues. In germline, CDR1 is MNHEY, CDR2 SMNVEV (reference sequence). The CDR3 nucleotides are TGTGCCAGCAGTTTATACAGGCTCTCCTACGAGCAGTACTTC. It codes for CASSLYRLSYEQYF.

This sequence joins TRBV29-1 and TRBJ1-4, with D perhaps matching TRBD1 (6 bases). The CDR3 runs 13 residues. Germline V gene data show CDR1 as SQVTM and CDR2 as ANQGSEA. V shed 5 bases and J shed 0 bases, with 7 bases lying between them. The DNA for the CDR3 is TGCAGCGTTAGGACAGCAACTAATGAAAAACTGTTTTTT. Translation gives CSVRTATNEKLFF. The full variable domain, its missing parts supplied by reference TRBV29-1 and TRBJ1-4, is SAVISQKPSRDICQRGTSLTIQCQVDSQVTMMFWYRQQPGQSLTLIATANQGSEATYESGFVIDKFPISRPNLTFSTLTVSNMSPEDSSIYLCSVRTATNEKLFFGSGTQLSVL.

The V call is TRBV5-4, the J call TRBJ2-5; 13 bases line up with TRBD2. From germline, CDR1 is SGHNT and CDR2 YYREEE (reference sequence). V was clipped by 0 bases and J by 5 bases; unmatched bases: 4. This CDR3 comprises 16 residues. This CDR3 reads CASSLAGLAGLETQYF. The CDR3 DNA sequence: TGTGCCAGCAGCTTGGCGGGACTAGCGGGGTTGGAGACCCAGTACTTC.

In regard to this clone: Other DNA sequences in the same sample also yield this CDR3. The V call is TRBV4-2, the J call TRBJ2-2, with 13 bases aligning to TRBD2. Germline V lookup: CDR1 LGHNA, CDR2 YNFKEQ. The V and J ends lost 1 base and 1 base, in that order; junction bases with no gene match: 6. The CDR3 is made up of 19 amino acids. The CDR3 DNA reads as TGTGCCAGCAGCCAAGCCATAGGACTAGCGGGGGAGAACACCGGGGAGCTGTTTTTT. Its protein product is CASSQAIGLAGENTGELFF.

The chain's CDR3 is CASRGSGQGINGELFF. The DNA of the CDR3 is TGTGCCAGCAGGGGGTCGGGACAGGGGATTAACGGGGAGCTGTTTTTT. The rearrangement links TRBV25-1 to TRBJ2-2, with TRBD1 matching 10 bases. The junction had 11 bases not matched to a gene; V was cut back by 6 bases and J by 7 bases. Germline V CDR1 and CDR2: MGHDK, SYGVNS. The CDR3 runs to 16 residues.

V usage is TRBV20-1 and J usage is TRBJ2-7; D gene unclear. This CDR3 comprises 14 residues. Trimming stripped 3 bases from V and 0 bases from J, with 12 bases between. The V gene's germline CDR1 is DFQATT and CDR2 SNEGSKA (reference sequence). The DNA for the CDR3 is TGCAGTGCTAGTTCCCGACACCTCTCCTACGAGCAGTACTTC. Translated, it gives CSASSRHLSYEQYF.

V and J are TRBV4-1 and TRBJ1-5; D is undetermined. With 1 base removed from V and 0 bases from J, the gap between germline ends came to 13 bases. Per the germline V gene, CDR1 is MGHRA and CDR2 is YSYEKL. The CDR3 spans 17 residues. CDR3 protein: CASSQVAGGISNQPQHF. The DNA for the CDR3 is TGCGCCAGCAGCCAAGTAGCCGGCGGCATTAGCAATCAGCCCCAGCATTTT.

On this clone: The junction and the germline gene differ at one end; a read error may be behind it. V and J are TRBV3-1 (or the pseudogene TRBV3-2) and TRBJ2-2; 8 nucleotides match TRBD2. Germline CDR1 LGHDT, CDR2 YNNKEL (reference sequence). The CDR3 has 17 residues. CDR3: CASSEEPAGGNTGELFF. The DNA of the CDR3 is TGTGCCAGCAGCGAAGAACCCGCGGGGGGGAACACCGGGGAGCTGTTTTTT.

This clone showed up just a few times. The chain links TRBV11-2 to TRBJ1-5; 7 positions agree with TRBD1. Looked up from germline, CDR1 is SGHAT and CDR2 is FQNNGV. This CDR3 is 14 amino acids long. V lost 5 bases, J lost 7 bases, and 8 bases stayed unmatched. The CDR3 bases are TGTGCCAGCAGCCGAAACAGGGGTATGCAGCCCCAGCATTTT. It codes for CASSRNRGMQPQHF.